These 7 T cell receptor beta chains were all obtained from the same sample, sequenced in a study of metastatic and nonmetastatic thyroid tumors. MiXCR was used by TCRdb to re-call the PCR reads. The sample records 91,000 or so clones, approximately 12% being singletons. Each patient came to thyroid surgery without any prior treatment (of any kind). Sequencing was carried out using blood. The receptor source for this set is a female donor with papillary thyroid cancer or a benign thyroid nodule (not recorded which). Some clones in this sample may be carry-over from other donors' samples.

This clone was detected ten times or more. DNA of the CDR3: TGTGCCAGCAGTACGGGGCCGAACTCCTACAATGAGCAGTTCTTC. The encoded protein is CASSTGPNSYNEQFF. The chain links TRBV6-1 to TRBJ2-1; perhaps D is TRBD1 or TRBD2 (5 bases each). Trimming shortened V by 5 bases and J by 0 bases, and 11 bases separated the two germline ends. The CDR3 extends over 15 amino acids. Looked up from germline, CDR1 is MNHNS and CDR2 is SASEGT.

This clone occurred many times. This rearrangement joins TRBV27 to TRBJ2-4, with 7 bases identical to TRBD1. Per the germline V gene, CDR1 is MNHEY and CDR2 is SMNVEV (reference sequence). The V gene end was trimmed by 5 bases and the J gene end by 3 bases; junction bases not matched to a gene: 4. The CDR3 length is 14 residues. The DNA of the CDR3 is TGTGCCAGCAGTGCAGACAGGGTCAAAAACATTCAGTACTTC. Its translation is CASSADRVKNIQYF.

On this clone itself: This could be a read error, since a much larger clone is one nucleotide away. The chain is built from TRBV14 and TRBJ2-3, with TRBD1 identical over 8 bases. Germline-derived CDR1 and CDR2 are SGHDN and FVKESK. The CDR3 spans 15 residues. V was pared by 6 bases and J by 5 bases, with 10 bases of the junction left unmatched. The CDR3 region is CASSRQTGVRDTQYF. CDR3 in DNA: TGTGCCAGCAGTCGCCAGACAGGGGTCAGAGATACGCAGTATTTT.

This clone was picked up many times. The rearrangement uses TRBV29-1 and TRBJ2-2; D is perhaps TRBD2 (6 bases). Deletions cut 7 bases from V and 6 bases from J, with 15 bases between. This CDR3 is built from 13 residues. Germline assignment: CDR1 SQVTM and CDR2 ANQGSEA. The CDR3 spells CSATPGSSGELFF. The DNA for the CDR3 is TGCAGCGCAACCCCCGGGAGCTCCGGGGAGCTGTTTTTT.

This clone was seen ten or more times. The rearrangement joins TRBV12-3 or TRBV12-4 to TRBJ2-1; 7 bases line up with TRBD1. The J segment lost 8 bases and the V segment lost 2 bases, leaving 9 bases of the junction unmatched. The CDR3 spans 15 residues. The CDR3, as DNA: TGTGCCAGCAGTTTACGGGTAGGGGGCTTTGATGAGCAGTTCTTC. This codes for CASSLRVGGFDEQFF.

This clone was detected ten times or more. This sequence joins TRBV28 and TRBJ2-3, with 9 nucleotides matching TRBD2. Trimming removed 5 bases from V and 4 bases from J; junction bases left unmatched: 7. Germline CDR1 MDHEN, CDR2 SYDVKM. The CDR3 runs to 15 residues. The CDR3 here is CASSPLAGVSDTQYF. The CDR3 DNA sequence: TGTGCCAGCAGTCCCTTAGCGGGAGTTTCAGATACGCAGTATTTT.

Many counts were recorded for this clone. The J gene is TRBJ2-7, the V gene TRBV28, with TRBD1 as a possible D gene (6 bases). V lost 5 bases, J lost 5 bases, and 19 bases lay in between. Germline V gene lookup returns CDR1 MDHEN and CDR2 SYDVKM. The CDR3 is 15 residues long. As DNA, the CDR3 is TGTGCCAGCAGTGACTGGACAGAGGCTCGGGACGAGCAGTACTTC. Protein: CASSDWTEARDEQYF.